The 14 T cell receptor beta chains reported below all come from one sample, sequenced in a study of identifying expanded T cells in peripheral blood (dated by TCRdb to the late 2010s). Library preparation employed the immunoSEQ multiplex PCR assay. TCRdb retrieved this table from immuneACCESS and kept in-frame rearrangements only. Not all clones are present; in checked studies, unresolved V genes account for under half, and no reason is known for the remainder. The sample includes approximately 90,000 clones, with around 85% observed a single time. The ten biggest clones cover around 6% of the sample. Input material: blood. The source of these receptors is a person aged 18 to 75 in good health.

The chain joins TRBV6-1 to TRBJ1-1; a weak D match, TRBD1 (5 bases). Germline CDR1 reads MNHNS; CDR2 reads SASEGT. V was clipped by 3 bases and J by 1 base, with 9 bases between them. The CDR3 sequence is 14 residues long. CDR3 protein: CASSDWGRNTEAFF. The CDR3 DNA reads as TGTGCCAGCAGTGATTGGGGACGGAACACTGAAGCTTTCTTT.

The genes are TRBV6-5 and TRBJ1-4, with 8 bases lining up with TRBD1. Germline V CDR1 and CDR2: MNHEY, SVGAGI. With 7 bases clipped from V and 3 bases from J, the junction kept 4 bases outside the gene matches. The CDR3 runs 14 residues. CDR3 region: CASKPGQANEKLFF. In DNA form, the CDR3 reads TGTGCCAGCAAGCCGGGACAGGCTAATGAAAAACTGTTTTTT.

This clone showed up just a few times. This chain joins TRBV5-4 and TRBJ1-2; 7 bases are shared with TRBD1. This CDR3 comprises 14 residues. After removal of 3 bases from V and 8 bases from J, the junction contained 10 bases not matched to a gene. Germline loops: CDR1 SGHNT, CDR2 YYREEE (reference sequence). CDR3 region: CASSSFRGREGYTF. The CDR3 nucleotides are TGTGCCAGCAGCTCGTTTAGGGGGCGCGAAGGCTACACCTTC.

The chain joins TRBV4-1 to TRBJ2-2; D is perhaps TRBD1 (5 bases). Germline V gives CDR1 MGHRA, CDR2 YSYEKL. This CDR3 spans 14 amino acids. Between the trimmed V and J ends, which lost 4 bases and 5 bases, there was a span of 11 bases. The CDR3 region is CASSLQDLTGELFF. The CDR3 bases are TGCGCCAGCAGCCTACAGGACCTTACCGGGGAGCTGTTTTTT.

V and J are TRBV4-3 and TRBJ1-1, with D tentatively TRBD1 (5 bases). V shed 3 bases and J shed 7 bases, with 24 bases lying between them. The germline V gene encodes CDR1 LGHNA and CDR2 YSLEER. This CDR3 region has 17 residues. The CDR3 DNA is TGCGCCAGCAGCCAGGGGGTCAGGGCTAGGGGCCGCCATGAAGCTTTCTTT. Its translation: CASSQGVRARGRHEAFF.

The CDR3 DNA reads as TGTGCCACCAGCAGACCCCCAGGGACCCATGAGCAGTTCTTC. Its translation is CATSRPPGTHEQFF. The chain recombines TRBV15 with TRBJ2-1, with D perhaps assigned TRBD1 or TRBD2 (5 bases each). V gave up 2 bases and J gave up 8 bases, with 13 bases separating them. In germline, CDR1 is LNHNV, CDR2 YYDKDF (reference sequence). CDR3 length: 14 residues.

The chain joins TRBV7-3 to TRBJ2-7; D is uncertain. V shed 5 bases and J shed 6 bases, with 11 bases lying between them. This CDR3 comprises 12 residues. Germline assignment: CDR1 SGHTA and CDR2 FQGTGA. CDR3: CASSLQIREQYF. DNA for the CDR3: TGTGCCAGCAGCCTACAAATCCGCGAGCAGTACTTC. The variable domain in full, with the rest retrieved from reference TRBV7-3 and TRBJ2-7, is GAGVSQTPSNKVTEKGKYVELRCDPISGHTALYWYRQSLGQGPEFLIYFQGTGAADDSGLPNDRFFAVRPEGSVSTLKIQRTERGDSAVYLCASSLQIREQYFGPGTRLTVT.

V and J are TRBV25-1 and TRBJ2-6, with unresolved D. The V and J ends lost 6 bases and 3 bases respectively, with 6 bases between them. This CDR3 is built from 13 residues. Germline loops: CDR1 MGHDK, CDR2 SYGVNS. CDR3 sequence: CASRMIGANVLTF. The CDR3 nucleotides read TGTGCCAGCAGGATGATTGGGGCCAACGTCCTGACTTTC.

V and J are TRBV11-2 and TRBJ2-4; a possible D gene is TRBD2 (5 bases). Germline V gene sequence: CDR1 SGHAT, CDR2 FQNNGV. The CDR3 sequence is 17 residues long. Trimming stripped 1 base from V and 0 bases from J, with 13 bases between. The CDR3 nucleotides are TGTGCCAGCAGCTTAGGTCGGGATACTAGAGCCAAAAACATTCAGTACTTC. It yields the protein CASSLGRDTRAKNIQYF.

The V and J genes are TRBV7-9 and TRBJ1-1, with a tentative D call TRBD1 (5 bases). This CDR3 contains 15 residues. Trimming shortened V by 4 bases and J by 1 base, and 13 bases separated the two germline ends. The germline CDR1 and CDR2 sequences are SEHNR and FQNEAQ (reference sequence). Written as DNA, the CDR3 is TGTGCCAGCAGCTACGGGGCGTGGGAGAACACTGAAGCTTTCTTT. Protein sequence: CASSYGAWENTEAFF. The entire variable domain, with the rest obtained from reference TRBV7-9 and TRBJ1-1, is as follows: DTGVSQNPRHKITKRGQNVTFRCDPISEHNRLYWYRQTLGQGPEFLTYFQNEAQLEKSRLLSDRFSAERPKGSFSTLEIQRTEQGDSAMYLCASSYGAWENTEAFFGQGTRLTVV.

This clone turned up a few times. The CDR3 spells CASSERGGTSGYTF. CDR3 DNA sequence: TGTGCCAGCAGTGAACGGGGGGGCACGAGCGGCTACACCTTC. The gene calls are TRBV2 and TRBJ1-2, with D tentatively TRBD1 (6 bases). Trimming left V 2 bases short and J 8 bases short, with 15 bases between. The germline CDR1 and CDR2 sequences are SNHLY and FYNNEI. This CDR3 region has 14 residues.

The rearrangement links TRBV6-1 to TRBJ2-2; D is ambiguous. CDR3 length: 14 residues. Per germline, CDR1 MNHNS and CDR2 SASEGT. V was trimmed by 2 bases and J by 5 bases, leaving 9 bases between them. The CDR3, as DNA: TGTGCCAGCAGTGAATCCTATCGGACCGGGGAGCTGTTTTTT. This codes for CASSESYRTGELFF.

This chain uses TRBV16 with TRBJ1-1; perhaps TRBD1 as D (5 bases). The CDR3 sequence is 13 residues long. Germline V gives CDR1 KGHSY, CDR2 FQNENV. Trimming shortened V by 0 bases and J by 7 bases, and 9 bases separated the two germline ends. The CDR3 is CASSQSGTDEAFF. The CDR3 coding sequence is TGTGCCAGCAGCCAATCAGGGACGGATGAAGCTTTCTTT.

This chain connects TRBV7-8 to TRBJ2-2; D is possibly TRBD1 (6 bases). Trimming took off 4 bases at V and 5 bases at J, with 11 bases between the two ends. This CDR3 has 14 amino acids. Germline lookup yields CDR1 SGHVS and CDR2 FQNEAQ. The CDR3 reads CASSSTGLTGELFF. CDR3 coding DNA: TGTGCCAGCAGCTCAACAGGGTTAACCGGGGAGCTGTTTTTT.